One and the same sample provided the 2 T cell receptor beta chains below, sequenced in a study of blood T cell repertoires in COVID-19 (dated by TCRdb to the early 2020s). To prepare the library, the immunoSEQ multiplex PCR assay was applied. TCRdb obtained this table from immuneACCESS and retained in-frame rearrangements with V and J assigned. These tables miss some clones; where compared with another copy, unresolved V genes account for less than half of the shortfall, and the remainder is unexplained. The sample contains hundreds of thousands of clones, 65% to 85% of them found a single time. The ten largest clonotypes hold approximately 3.6% of the sample. The sequencing sample was made of PBMCs or T cells enriched from blood (not recorded which). All receptors derive from a woman between 55 and 75 years old who had recovered from COVID-19.

This clone occurred a few times. V and J are TRBV19 and TRBJ1-2; 7 bases map to TRBD1. The CDR3 is 13 residues long. V lost 7 bases to trimming and J lost 7 bases; unmatched junction nucleotides: 9. Germline V CDR1 and CDR2: LNHDA, SQIVND (reference sequence). DNA of the CDR3: TGTGCCAGTAAGGAGGGGGCGCGTAGTGGCTACACCTTC. This sequence encodes CASKEGARSGYTF. Full variable domain (missing parts from reference TRBV19 and TRBJ1-2): DGGITQSPKYLFRKEGQNVTLSCEQNLNHDAMYWYRQDPGQGLRLIYYSQIVNDFQKGDIAEGYSVSREKKESFPLTVTSAQKNPTAFYLCASKEGARSGYTFGSGTRLTVV.

This chain joins TRBV6-5 and TRBJ2-1; D is possibly TRBD1 (6 bases). CDR3 length: 15 amino acids. Looked up from germline, CDR1 is MNHEY and CDR2 is SVGAGI. V lost 0 bases, J lost 10 bases, and 16 bases lay in between. The CDR3 sequence: CASSYSKSFRGEQFF. CDR3 DNA: TGTGCCAGCAGTTACTCGAAGTCCTTCAGGGGAGAGCAGTTCTTC.